This T cell receptor (beta chain) came from a study of blood T cells in healthy people across ages. General study points: Versus aged donors, long-lived donors had higher diversity and more naive CD4+ cells. PBMCs went unsorted, and a conclusive naive versus antigen-experienced comparison was therefore prevented.

In this sample, this clonotype turned up a few times. The antigen remains undetermined. Next came a second PCR, run for about 6 to 11 cycles, which used a sample-barcoded 5' primer along with a J-beta primer mix. TCRdb called the 5' RACE reads again in MiXCR, with one record for every CDR3 protein. Among some 640,000 distinct CDR3 sequences listed, over 45% were seen once. V was pared by 5 bases and J by 2 bases, with 12 bases between. The germline V gene has CDR1 MNHNS and CDR2 SASEGT. The CDR3 is 15 residues long. The source is a woman aged 60-70 years in good health. Material: blood. The J gene is TRBJ1-4, the V gene TRBV6-1; maybe TRBD1 (5 bases). CDR3 residues: CASSSDWGTNEKLFF. CDR3 coding DNA: TGTGCCAGCAGTTCTGATTGGGGGACTAATGAAAAACTGTTTTTT.